This T cell receptor (beta chain) comes out of a study of T cell changes during pregnancy in multiple sclerosis. TCRdb's table, derived via immunoSEQ multiplex PCR, lists solely in-frame clones and lacks some. The data show 50,000 to 75,000 clones, 92% seen once. Deletions cut 4 bases from V and 0 bases from J, with 10 bases between. The CDR3 spans 15 residues. The germline CDR1 and CDR2 sequences are SGHRS and YFSETQ. Sequencing was performed on peripheral blood, taken in the third trimester of pregnancy. The rearrangement links TRBV5-1 to TRBJ2-2, with a weak D call TRBD1 (5 bases). This sequence was found in a female donor in good health, enrolled as a control in a pregnancy study. The CDR3 DNA is TGCGCCAGCAGCCGTAGGGGTTCGAACACCGGGGAGCTGTTTTTT. Its translation is CASSRRGSNTGELFF. The whole variable domain, remainder taken from reference TRBV5-1 and TRBJ2-2, is KAGVTQTPRYLIKTRGQQVTLSCSPISGHRSVSWYQQTPGQGLQFLFEYFSETQRNKGNFPGRFSGRQFSNSRSEMNVSTLELGDSALYLCASSRRGSNTGELFFGEGSRLTVL.